The 19 T cell receptor beta chains below all came from one sample that was sequenced in a study of blood T cell repertoires in COVID-19. The assay was immunoSEQ multiplex PCR, and TCRdb's table has in-frame clones only and misses some. The sample contains 250,000 or so clones, 86% of which appear only once. Sequences were obtained from PBMCs or T cells enriched from blood (not recorded which). These receptor sequences come from a woman aged 45 to 65 who had recovered from COVID-19.

The rearrangement joins TRBV18 to TRBJ1-2, with D perhaps TRBD1 (6 bases). V lost 5 bases to trimming and J lost 2 bases, with 15 bases between them. Germline CDR1 reads KGHSH; CDR2 reads LQKENI. The CDR3 is 15 residues long. CDR3 nucleotide sequence: TGTGCCAGCTCAGAAGTACAGGGAGCGAACTATGGCTACACCTTC. Residues: CASSEVQGANYGYTF.

The chain couples TRBV7-2 to TRBJ2-4; a weak D match, TRBD2 (6 bases). Trimming removed 5 bases from V and 8 bases from J, with 16 bases in between. CDR1 is SGHTA and CDR2 is FQGNSA in the germline V gene. This CDR3 spans 14 amino acids. CDR3 coding DNA: TGTGCCAGCAGCCGTTTTGCGGGGTTGGACATTCAGTACTTC. It codes for CASSRFAGLDIQYF. The full variable domain, in which reference TRBV7-2 and TRBJ2-4 provide the parts outside the CDR3, is GAGVSQSPSNKVTEKGKDVELRCDPISGHTALYWYRQSLGQGLEFLIYFQGNSAPDKSGLPSDRFSAERTGGSVSTLTIQRTQQEDSAVYLCASSRFAGLDIQYFGAGTRLSVL.

The chain joins TRBV28 to TRBJ1-2; D remains unclear. Germline CDR1 and CDR2: MDHEN and SYDVKM. The CDR3 contains 13 residues. The ends were cut back, 6 bases at V and 3 bases at J, with 11 bases in the middle. The CDR3 sequence is CASRGTLHYGYTF. CDR3 nucleotide sequence: TGTGCCAGCAGGGGCACCTTGCACTATGGCTACACCTTC.

This clone was seen only once. This chain connects TRBV7-9 to TRBJ1-2, with 8 bases that match TRBD1. The ends lost 5 bases at V and 1 base at J; junction bases unmatched: 12. This CDR3 has 17 amino acids. Germline CDR1 SEHNR, CDR2 FQNEAQ (reference sequence). Here the CDR3 reads CASSPSWTGIINYGYTF. Written as DNA, the CDR3 is TGTGCCAGCAGCCCGAGCTGGACAGGGATTATTAACTATGGCTACACCTTC.

The chain carries TRBV9 and TRBJ2-5; the match to TRBD2 covers 7 bases. This CDR3 is built from 13 residues. J gave up 4 bases and V 4 bases, and 4 bases lay outside the gene matches. In germline, CDR1 is SGDLS, CDR2 YYNGEE. The CDR3: CASSPPGGETQYF. The CDR3 bases are TGTGCCAGCAGCCCCCCGGGGGGAGAGACCCAGTACTTC. Full variable domain (outside the CDR3, taken from reference TRBV9 and TRBJ2-5): DSGVTQTPKHLITATGQRVTLRCSPRSGDLSVYWYQQSLDQGLQFLIQYYNGEERAKGNILERFSAQQFPDLHSELNLSSLELGDSALYFCASSPPGGETQYFGPGTRLLVL.

The chain employs TRBV2 and TRBJ2-3; weak D call: TRBD1 (6 bases). The germline V gene has CDR1 SNHLY and CDR2 FYNNEI. The CDR3 is made up of 14 amino acids. V lost 8 bases and J 4 bases, leaving 16 bases between the germline ends. The CDR3 protein is CASGKQGGPDTQYF. In DNA form, the CDR3 reads TGTGCCAGCGGTAAACAGGGTGGGCCAGATACGCAGTATTTT.

The chain links TRBV4-3 to TRBJ2-1, with 12 bases identical to TRBD2. Losses at the gene ends were 3 bases for V and 6 bases for J; bases not matched to a gene: 6. The germline CDR1 and CDR2 sequences are LGHNA and YSLEER. CDR3 length: 16 amino acids. The CDR3 sequence: CASSQAGLAGSNEQFF. CDR3 coding DNA: TGCGCCAGCAGCCAGGCGGGACTAGCGGGCTCCAATGAGCAGTTCTTC.

This clone was observed a handful of times. V and J are TRBV6-5 and TRBJ1-3; D not resolved. The CDR3 is 14 amino acids. Trimming pared 11 bases from V and 1 base from J, leaving 15 bases between. The germline V gene has CDR1 MNHEY and CDR2 SVGAGI. The CDR3 DNA reads as TGTGCCGCGGCCCGGGGAAGGTCTGGAAACACCATATATTTT. Its translation: CAAARGRSGNTIYF.

This clone was recorded at least ten times. The chain employs TRBV2 and TRBJ1-1; 7 nucleotides agree with TRBD1. V lost 6 bases to trimming and J lost 6 bases; unmatched junction nucleotides: 7. Germline V gene lookup returns CDR1 SNHLY and CDR2 FYNNEI. The CDR3 is 13 amino acids. The CDR3 reads CASRADRAPEAFF. The CDR3 bases are TGTGCCAGCAGGGCAGACAGGGCCCCTGAAGCTTTCTTT.

This chain joins TRBV15 and TRBJ2-7; possible D gene TRBD1, 6 bases. The V gene lost 0 bases and the J gene lost 4 bases, with 10 bases spanning the gap. The CDR3 covers 14 residues. The V gene's germline CDR1 is LNHNV and CDR2 YYDKDF (reference sequence). This chain's CDR3 is CATSRDRTAYEQYF. The CDR3 DNA reads as TGTGCCACCAGCAGAGATAGGACAGCGTACGAGCAGTACTTC. Looking up the rest from reference TRBV15 and TRBJ2-7 gives the full variable domain: DAMVIQNPRYQVTQFGKPVTLSCSQTLNHNVMYWYQQKSSQAPKLLFHYYDKDFNNEADTPDNFQSRRPNTSFCFLDIRSPGLGDTAMYLCATSRDRTAYEQYFGPGTRLTVT.

CDR3: CASSFRSQGITEAFF. The CDR3 DNA reads as TGTGCCAGCAGCTTTCGGAGCCAGGGAATCACTGAAGCTTTCTTT. V usage is TRBV5-4 and J usage is TRBJ1-1; D possibly corresponds to TRBD1 (5 bases). CDR1 and CDR2 (germline): SGHNT, YYREEE (reference sequence). CDR3 length: 15 residues. V lost 2 bases, J lost 4 bases, and 15 bases lay in between.

V gene TRBV19 combines with J gene TRBJ1-1; D not certain. Germline loops: CDR1 LNHDA, CDR2 SQIVND (reference sequence). V lost 3 bases, J lost 3 bases, and 11 bases lay in between. This CDR3 has 14 amino acids. CDR3 bases: TGTGCCAGTAGTATTCGGGGTGTGGACACTGAAGCTTTCTTT. Its translation: CASSIRGVDTEAFF.

V and J are TRBV2 and TRBJ1-6, with 8 nucleotides matching TRBD1. The germline V gene has CDR1 SNHLY and CDR2 FYNNEI. The CDR3 has 15 residues. V trimming: 2 bases; J trimming: 9 bases; junction bases outside the gene matches: 6. The DNA of the CDR3 is TGTGCCAGCAGTGAAAGGCAGGGGGCAGGTTCACCCCTCCACTTT. Translating gives CASSERQGAGSPLHF.

The chain carries TRBV18 and TRBJ1-2; the D is unclear. The CDR3 length is 11 residues. Germline V gene sequence: CDR1 KGHSH, CDR2 LQKENI. Trimming pared 4 bases from V and 5 bases from J, leaving 5 bases between. This chain's CDR3 is CASSLQYGYTF. The DNA for the CDR3 is TGTGCCAGCTCACTCCAATATGGCTACACCTTC.

The chain carries TRBV18 and TRBJ1-2, with 7 bases matching TRBD1. V lost 4 bases and J lost 4; bases outside the gene matches: 9. The germline gives CDR1 KGHSH, CDR2 LQKENI. The CDR3 loop spans 15 amino acids. CDR3 nucleotides: TGTGCCAGCTCACGACAGGGTAGGACGCCCTATGGCTACACCTTC. Its translation: CASSRQGRTPYGYTF.

J is TRBJ2-7 and V is TRBV10-3; 9 bases match TRBD1. Germline V gene sequence: CDR1 ENHRY, CDR2 SYGVKD. V lost 6 bases and J lost 6; bases outside the gene matches: 6. CDR3 size: 13 residues. CDR3 in amino acids: CAISAGQGSEQYF. In DNA form, the CDR3 reads TGTGCCATCAGCGCGGGACAGGGAAGCGAGCAGTACTTC.

This chain connects TRBV19 to TRBJ2-1; 7 nucleotides agree with TRBD2. Germline-derived CDR1 and CDR2 are LNHDA and SQIVND (reference sequence). This CDR3 has 15 amino acids. The trim removed 7 bases at V and 5 bases at J, leaving 11 bases unmatched. For the CDR3, the DNA is TGTGCCAGTACAGACCCTAGCGGCCTTAACAATGAGCAGTTCTTC. As protein: CASTDPSGLNNEQFF.

The chain joins TRBV18 to TRBJ2-7, with D possibly TRBD2 on 5 matching bases. Germline V CDR1 and CDR2: KGHSH, LQKENI. The CDR3 spans 14 residues. V was trimmed by 3 bases and J by 7 bases, leaving 16 bases between them. The CDR3 sequence: CASSPVGEWIEQYF. CDR3 coding DNA: TGTGCCAGCTCACCGGTGGGAGAGTGGATTGAGCAGTACTTC.

This chain links TRBV4-1 with TRBJ2-3; 7 bases are a match to TRBD2. J gave up 5 bases and V 0 bases, and 2 bases lay outside the gene matches. The CDR3 has 14 amino acids. CDR1 and CDR2 from the germline V gene are MGHRA and YSYEKL. CDR3 DNA: TGCGCCAGCAGCCAAGAGGGGGGGGAAGATACGCAGTATTTT. Its protein is CASSQEGGEDTQYF.